The T cell receptor beta chain under discussion was sequenced for a study of blood T cells in healthy people across ages. Study outcomes and limitations: Samples with more naive T cells showed higher observed beta diversity.

Trimming stripped 6 bases from V and 7 bases from J, with 19 bases between. CDR1 is SNHLY, CDR2 FYNNEI, per germline. CDR3 length equals 15 residues. A J-beta primer mix and a sample-barcoded 5' primer were used in a second PCR of roughly 7 to 12 cycles. TCRdb reanalysed the 5' RACE reads using MiXCR and keeps one entry per CDR3 protein. The sample holds about 1.5 million distinct CDR3 sequences, 40% to 50% seen once. This clonotype was seen only a few times. No antigen is known for it. The chain employs TRBV2 and TRBJ2-1; maybe TRBD2 (6 bases). The sequenced sample consisted of blood. This clonotype was obtained from a woman aged 18-29 years in good health. The CDR3 reads CASRQAGLSSNEQFF. CDR3 DNA sequence: TGTGCCAGCAGGCAGGCGGGACTCTCATCTAATGAGCAGTTCTTC.